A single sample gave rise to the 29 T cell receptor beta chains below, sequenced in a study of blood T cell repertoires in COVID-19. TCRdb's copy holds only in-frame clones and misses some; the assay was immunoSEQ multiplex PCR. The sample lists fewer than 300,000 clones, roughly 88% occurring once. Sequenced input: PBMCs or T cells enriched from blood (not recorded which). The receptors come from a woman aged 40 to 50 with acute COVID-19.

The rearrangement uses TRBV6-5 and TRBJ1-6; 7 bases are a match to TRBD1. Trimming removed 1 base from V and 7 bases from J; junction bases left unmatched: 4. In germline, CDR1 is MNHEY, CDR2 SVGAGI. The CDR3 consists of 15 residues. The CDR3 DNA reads TGTGCCAGCAGTTACTTCCGGGACAGCAATTCACCCCTCCACTTT. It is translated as CASSYFRDSNSPLHF.

The CDR3 DNA follows: TGTGCCAGCAGCGTATCAGGCGGGACTTTGGAGACCCAGTACTTC. Amino acids: CASSVSGGTLETQYF. The chain combines TRBV9 with TRBJ2-5; TRBD2 might be the D (6 bases). The CDR3 has 15 residues. The germline gives CDR1 SGDLS, CDR2 YYNGEE. Between the trimmed V and J ends, which lost 1 base and 5 bases, there was a span of 15 bases. The variable domain in full, completed from reference TRBV9 and TRBJ2-5, reads DSGVTQTPKHLITATGQRVTLRCSPRSGDLSVYWYQQSLDQGLQFLIQYYNGEERAKGNILERFSAQQFPDLHSELNLSSLELGDSALYFCASSVSGGTLETQYFGPGTRLLVL.

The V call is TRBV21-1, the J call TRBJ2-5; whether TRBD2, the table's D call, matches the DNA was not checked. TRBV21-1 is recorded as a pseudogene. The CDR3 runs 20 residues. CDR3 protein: CASSKALPGEREAGQETQYF. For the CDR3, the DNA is TGTGCCAGCAGCAAAGCCCTACCGGGTGAGCGGGAGGCAGGGCAAGAGACCCAGTACTTC.

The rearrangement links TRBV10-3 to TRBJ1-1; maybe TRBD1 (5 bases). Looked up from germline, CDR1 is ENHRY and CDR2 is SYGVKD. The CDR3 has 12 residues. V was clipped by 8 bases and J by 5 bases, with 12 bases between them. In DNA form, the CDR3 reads TGTGCCATCGGAGGGGTAGGGACTGAAGCTTTCTTT. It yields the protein CAIGGVGTEAFF.

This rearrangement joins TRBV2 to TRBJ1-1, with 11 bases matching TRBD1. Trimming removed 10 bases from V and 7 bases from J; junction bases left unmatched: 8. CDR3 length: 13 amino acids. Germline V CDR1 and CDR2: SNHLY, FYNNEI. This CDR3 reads CATGQGAVGEAFF. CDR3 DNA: TGTGCCACCGGACAGGGGGCTGTGGGTGAAGCTTTCTTT.

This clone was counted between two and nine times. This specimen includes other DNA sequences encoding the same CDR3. CDR3 bases: TGTGCCAGCAGCCTGGGCCCGAACTACGAGCAGTACGTC. Its protein is CASSLGPNYEQYV. This sequence joins TRBV7-6 and TRBJ2-7, with unresolved D. The CDR3 covers 13 residues. Trimming stripped 5 bases from V and 3 bases from J, with 11 bases between. Germline CDR1 and CDR2: SGHVS and FNYEAQ.

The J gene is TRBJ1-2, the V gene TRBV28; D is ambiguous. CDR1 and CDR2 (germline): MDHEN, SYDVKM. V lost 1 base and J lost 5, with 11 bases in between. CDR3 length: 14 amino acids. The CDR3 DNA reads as TGTGCCAGCAGTTTATTTGCGGGTGGATATGGCTACACCTTC. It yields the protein CASSLFAGGYGYTF.

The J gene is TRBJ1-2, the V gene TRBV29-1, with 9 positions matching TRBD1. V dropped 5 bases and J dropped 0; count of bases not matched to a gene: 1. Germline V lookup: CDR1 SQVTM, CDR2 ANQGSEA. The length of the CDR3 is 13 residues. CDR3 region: CSVWTGANYGYTF. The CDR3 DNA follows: TGCAGCGTTTGGACAGGGGCTAACTATGGCTACACCTTC.

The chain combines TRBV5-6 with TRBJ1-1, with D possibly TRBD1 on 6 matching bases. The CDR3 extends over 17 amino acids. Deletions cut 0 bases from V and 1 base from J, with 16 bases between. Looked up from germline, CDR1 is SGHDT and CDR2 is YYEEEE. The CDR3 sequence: CASSLVVAGARNTEAFF. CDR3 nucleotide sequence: TGTGCCAGCAGCTTGGTGGTCGCGGGGGCGCGGAACACTGAAGCTTTCTTT.

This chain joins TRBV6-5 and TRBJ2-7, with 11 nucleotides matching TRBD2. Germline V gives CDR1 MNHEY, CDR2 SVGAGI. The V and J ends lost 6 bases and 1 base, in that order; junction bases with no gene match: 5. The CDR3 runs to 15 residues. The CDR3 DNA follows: TGTGCCAGCAGCCCGGGACTAGCGGCTTCCTACGAGCAGTACGTC. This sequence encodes CASSPGLAASYEQYV.

Here the CDR3 DNA reads TGTGCCAGCAGCCAAGATAAACGACTAGCGGGCCCCTACGAGCAGTACGTC. The encoded protein is CASSQDKRLAGPYEQYV. V usage is TRBV3-1 (or the pseudogene TRBV3-2) and J usage is TRBJ2-7, with 10 bases lining up with TRBD2. Unmatched junction bases numbered 7, after V lost 0 bases and J lost 2 bases. Germline V gene lookup returns CDR1 LGHDT and CDR2 YNNKEL (reference sequence). CDR3 length: 17 residues.

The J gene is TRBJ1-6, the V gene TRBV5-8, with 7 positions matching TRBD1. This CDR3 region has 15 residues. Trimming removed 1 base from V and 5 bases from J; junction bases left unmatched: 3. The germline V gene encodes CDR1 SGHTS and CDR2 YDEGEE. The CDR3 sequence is CASSLRDRDNSPLHF. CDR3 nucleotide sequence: TGTGCCAGCAGCTTGAGGGACAGAGATAATTCACCCCTCCACTTT.

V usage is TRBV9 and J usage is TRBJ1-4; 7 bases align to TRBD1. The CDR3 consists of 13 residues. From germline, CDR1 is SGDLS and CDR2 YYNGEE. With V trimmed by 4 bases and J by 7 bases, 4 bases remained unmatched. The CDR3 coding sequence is TGTGCCAGCAGCCCCCGACAGGGTGAAAAACTGTTTTTT. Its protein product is CASSPRQGEKLFF.

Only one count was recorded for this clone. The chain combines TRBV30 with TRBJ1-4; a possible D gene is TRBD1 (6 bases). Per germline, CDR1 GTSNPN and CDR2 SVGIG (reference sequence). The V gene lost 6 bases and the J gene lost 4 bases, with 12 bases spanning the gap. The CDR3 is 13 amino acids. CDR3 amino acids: CACRTDNNEKLFF. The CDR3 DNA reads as TGTGCCTGCCGGACAGATAATAATGAAAAACTGTTTTTT. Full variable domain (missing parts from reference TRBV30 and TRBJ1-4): SQTIHQWPATLVQPVGSPLSLECTVEGTSNPNLYWYRQAAGRGLQLLFYSVGIGQISSEVPQNLSASRPQDRQFILSSKKLLLSDSGFYLCACRTDNNEKLFFGSGTQLSVL.

The CDR3 DNA sequence: TGTGCCGTAAAAGGACTAGCGGGCAATGAGCAGTTCTTC. The encoded protein is CAVKGLAGNEQFF. The chain is built from TRBV30 and TRBJ2-1; 11 bases fit TRBD2. CDR1 and CDR2 from the germline V gene are GTSNPN and SVGIG (reference sequence). The CDR3 covers 13 residues. V was pared by 8 bases and J by 6 bases, with 6 bases of the junction left unmatched.

The CDR3 DNA is TGTGCCAGCAGTTCTGACAGGGTAGGTGGCTACACCTTC. It codes for CASSSDRVGGYTF. This chain uses TRBV12-3 or TRBV12-4 with TRBJ1-2; TRBD1 agrees at 7 bases. This CDR3 spans 13 amino acids. V was clipped by 4 bases and J by 7 bases; unmatched bases: 6.

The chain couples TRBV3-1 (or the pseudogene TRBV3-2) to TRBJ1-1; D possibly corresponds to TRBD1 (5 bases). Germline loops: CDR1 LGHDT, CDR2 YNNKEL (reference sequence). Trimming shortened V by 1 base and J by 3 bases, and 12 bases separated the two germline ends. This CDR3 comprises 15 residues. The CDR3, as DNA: TGTGCCAGCAGCCAAGTTACAGGAGCCGACACTGAAGCTTTCTTT. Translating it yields CASSQVTGADTEAFF.

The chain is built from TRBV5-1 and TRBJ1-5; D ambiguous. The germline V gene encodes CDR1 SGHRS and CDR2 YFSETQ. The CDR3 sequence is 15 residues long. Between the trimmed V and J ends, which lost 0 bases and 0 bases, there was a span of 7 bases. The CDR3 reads CASSLDLLSNQPQHF. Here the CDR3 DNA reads TGCGCCAGCAGCTTGGACCTACTTAGCAATCAGCCCCAGCATTTT.

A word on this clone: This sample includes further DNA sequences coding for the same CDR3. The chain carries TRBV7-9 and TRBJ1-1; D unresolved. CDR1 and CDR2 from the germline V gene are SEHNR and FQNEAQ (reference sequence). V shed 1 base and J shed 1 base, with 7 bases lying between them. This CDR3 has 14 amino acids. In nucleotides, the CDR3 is TGTGCCAGCAGCTTAGGGGCAGGGAACACTGAAGCTTTCTTT. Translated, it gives CASSLGAGNTEAFF.

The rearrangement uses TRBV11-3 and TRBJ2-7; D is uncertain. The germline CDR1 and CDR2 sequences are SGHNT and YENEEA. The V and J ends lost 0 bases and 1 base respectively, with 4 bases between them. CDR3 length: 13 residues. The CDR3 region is CASSLDVSYEQYV. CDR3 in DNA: TGTGCCAGCAGCTTAGACGTGTCCTACGAGCAGTACGTC.

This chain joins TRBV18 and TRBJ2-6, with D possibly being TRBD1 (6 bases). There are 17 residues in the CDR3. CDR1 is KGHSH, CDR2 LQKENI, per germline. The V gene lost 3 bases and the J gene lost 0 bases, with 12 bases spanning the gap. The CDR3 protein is CASSPRQVSSGANVLTF. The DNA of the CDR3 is TGTGCCAGCTCACCGAGACAGGTTTCCTCTGGGGCCAACGTCCTGACTTTC.

CDR3 loop: CASSVGLAGGAYNEQFF. CDR3 coding DNA: TGTGCCAGCAGTGTGGGACTAGCGGGAGGGGCCTACAATGAGCAGTTCTTC. The V and J genes are TRBV6-1 and TRBJ2-1; 16 bases map to TRBD2. V gave up 4 bases and J gave up 2 bases; unmatched junction bases: 2. The CDR3 is made up of 17 amino acids. Germline CDR1 reads MNHNS; CDR2 reads SASEGT.

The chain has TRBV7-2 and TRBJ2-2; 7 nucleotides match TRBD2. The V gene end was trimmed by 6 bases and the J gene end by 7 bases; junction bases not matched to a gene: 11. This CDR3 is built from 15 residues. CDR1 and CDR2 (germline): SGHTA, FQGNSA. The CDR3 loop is CASRFTGRRGGELFF. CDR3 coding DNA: TGTGCCAGCAGATTCACCGGGAGGAGAGGCGGGGAGCTGTTTTTT.

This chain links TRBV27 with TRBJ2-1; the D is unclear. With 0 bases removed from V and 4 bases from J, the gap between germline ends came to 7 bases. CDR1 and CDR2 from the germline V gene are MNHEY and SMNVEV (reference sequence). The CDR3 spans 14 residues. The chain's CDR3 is CASSLSSTYNEQFF. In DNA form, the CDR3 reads TGTGCCAGCAGTTTATCGTCGACTTACAATGAGCAGTTCTTC.

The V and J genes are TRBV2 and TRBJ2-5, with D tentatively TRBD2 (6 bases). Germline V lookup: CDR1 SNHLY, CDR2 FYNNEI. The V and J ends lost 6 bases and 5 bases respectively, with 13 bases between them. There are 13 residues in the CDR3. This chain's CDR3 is CASRGTPRETQYF. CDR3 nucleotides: TGTGCCAGCAGGGGGACTCCCCGCGAGACCCAGTACTTC.

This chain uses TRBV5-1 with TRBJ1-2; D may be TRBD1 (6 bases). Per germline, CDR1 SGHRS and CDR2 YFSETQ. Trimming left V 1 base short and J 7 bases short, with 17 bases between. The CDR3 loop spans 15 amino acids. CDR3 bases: TGCGCCAGCAGCTTGTCTACAGGGATGGGGCCTGGCTACACCTTC. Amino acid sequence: CASSLSTGMGPGYTF.

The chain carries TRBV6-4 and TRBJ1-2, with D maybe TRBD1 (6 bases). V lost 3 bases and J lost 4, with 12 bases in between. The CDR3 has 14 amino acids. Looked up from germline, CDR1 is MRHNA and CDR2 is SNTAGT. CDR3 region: CASSEGTNFYGYTF. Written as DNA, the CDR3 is TGTGCCAGCAGTGAAGGGACAAACTTCTATGGCTACACCTTC.

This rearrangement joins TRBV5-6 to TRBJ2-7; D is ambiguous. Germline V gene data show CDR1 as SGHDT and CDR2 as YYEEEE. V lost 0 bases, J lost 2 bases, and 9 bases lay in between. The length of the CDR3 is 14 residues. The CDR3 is CASSLGQLPYEQYF. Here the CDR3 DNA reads TGTGCCAGCAGCTTGGGGCAGTTACCCTACGAGCAGTACTTC.

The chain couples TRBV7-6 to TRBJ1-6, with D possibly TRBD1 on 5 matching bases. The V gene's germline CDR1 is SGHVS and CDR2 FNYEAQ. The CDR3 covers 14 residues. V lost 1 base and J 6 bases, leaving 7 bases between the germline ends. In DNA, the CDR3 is TGTGCCAGCAGCTTAGGTAGGGGTAATTCACCCCTCCACTTT. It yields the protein CASSLGRGNSPLHF.